What follows is one T cell receptor (beta chain) and its context. What it binds is not known. Primers for the PCR totalled 60 Vbeta and 13 Jbeta. Per the authors' pipeline: Approximately 12 million of 70 million to 80 million unique TCR beta chains were shared, per a later count. The method was immunoSEQ multiplex PCR; TCRdb's version includes in-frame clones alone and lacks a portion of them. Clonal size and the V and J genes are those of that table, whereas D and trimming came from the DNA. The top ten clones hold roughly an eighth of a sample with 170,000 or so clones, roughly 78% of them seen once. Trimming took off 1 base at V and 9 bases at J, with 7 bases between the two ends. The CDR3 is made up of 12 amino acids. Per germline, CDR1 SGHDN and CDR2 FVKESK. These data come from a study of cytomegalovirus exposure and HLA in healthy donors. The study, taken as a whole, reports: Some V segments could not be told apart, so they were left out, TRBV6-2 and TRBV6-3 among them. The productive fraction for most TCR beta V segments was about 90% or about 30% in an earlier analysis. Later analysis placed DRB1 highest and HLA-C lowest in TCR association rates, which differed by HLA locus.

The material sequenced was PBMCs. The gene calls are TRBV14 and TRBJ1-5; the D is unclear. This clonotype was sampled from a woman in her fifties or sixties in good health and CMV-seropositive. This chain's CDR3 is CASSQASGPQHF. The CDR3 nucleotides read TGTGCCAGCAGCCAAGCCTCGGGGCCCCAGCATTTT.